The following is a T cell receptor beta chain sequence with its context. As yet, its antigen is unknown. These data belong to a study of cytomegalovirus exposure and HLA in healthy donors. The study's findings and limits: Exclusion applied to some V segments, including TRBV6-2 and TRBV6-3, as they were indistinguishable.

Unmatched junction bases numbered 8, after V lost 6 bases and J lost 5 bases. Per germline, CDR1 SGHTA and CDR2 FQGNSA. CDR3 length: 16 amino acids. PCR used 60 Vbeta primers and 13 Jbeta primers. TCRdb's copy holds only in-frame clones and misses some; the assay was immunoSEQ multiplex PCR. The table shows about 75,000 clones, with around 80% occurring only once. The source material was PBMCs. The chain uses TRBV7-2 and TRBJ2-3; 13 bases map to TRBD2. The sequence derives from a man in his late teens or twenties in good health and CMV-seronegative. The CDR3 loop is CASRGLAGQMGDTQYF. For the CDR3, the DNA is TGTGCCAGCAGGGGACTAGCGGGGCAGATGGGAGATACGCAGTATTTT.